These 22 T cell receptor beta chains were all obtained from the same sample, sequenced in a study of early T cells in non-severe SARS-CoV-2 infection. TCRdb processed the 5' RACE reads anew with MiXCR; each CDR3 protein has one entry. The sample carries more than 85,000 distinct CDR3 sequences, 10% to 15% recorded once. The sample here was whole blood, taken at baseline. These receptors originate from an adult who was a healthcare worker with PCR-confirmed SARS-CoV-2 infection or an uninfected control (not recorded which).

This clonotype was seen more than once but under ten times. The J gene is TRBJ1-1, the V gene TRBV19, with D perhaps matching TRBD1 (5 bases). V lost 5 bases and J 0 bases, leaving 10 bases between the germline ends. The CDR3 has 14 amino acids. Germline assignment: CDR1 LNHDA and CDR2 SQIVND (reference sequence). The CDR3 loop reads CASSAAGLNTEAFF. The CDR3 DNA follows: TGTGCCAGTAGTGCCGCAGGGTTGAACACTGAAGCTTTCTTT.

The rearrangement uses TRBV28 and TRBJ1-2; D ambiguous. V lost 8 bases and J 2 bases, leaving 15 bases between the germline ends. Per germline, CDR1 MDHEN and CDR2 SYDVKM. There are 14 residues in the CDR3. CDR3 nucleotide sequence: TGTGCCAGCGGGCCAGCACTCTTCAACTATGGCTACACCTTC. Amino acid sequence: CASGPALFNYGYTF.

In its sample, this clonotype was seen many times. The J gene is TRBJ2-1, the V gene TRBV27; no firm D call. The germline gives CDR1 MNHEY, CDR2 SMNVEV (reference sequence). Trimming stripped 3 bases from V and 7 bases from J, with 7 bases between. The CDR3 totals 12 residues. The CDR3 loop is CASSFPGNEQFF. CDR3 DNA sequence: TGTGCCAGCAGTTTCCCCGGTAATGAGCAGTTCTTC.

The J gene is TRBJ2-7, the V gene TRBV2; D assignment may be TRBD1 or TRBD2 (5 bases each). Germline V CDR1 and CDR2: SNHLY, FYNNEI. V shed 7 bases and J shed 2 bases, with 12 bases lying between them. The CDR3 has 13 residues. The CDR3 DNA reads TGTGCCAGCATTCCGGGACGCGCCTACGAGCAGTACTTC. This translates into CASIPGRAYEQYF. Drawing the rest from reference TRBV2 and TRBJ2-7, the complete variable domain is EPEVTQTPSHQVTQMGQEVILRCVPISNHLYFYWYRQILGQKVEFLVSFYNNEISEKSEIFDDQFSVERPDGSNFTLKIRSTKLEDSAMYFCASIPGRAYEQYFGPGTRLTVT.

This clonotype showed up many times. V is TRBV12-3 or TRBV12-4 and J is TRBJ1-2; the match to TRBD1 covers 9 bases. This CDR3 is built from 16 residues. V shed 0 bases and J 3 bases; nucleotides not matched to a gene: 5. CDR3 protein: CASSLASTGGDYGYTF. CDR3 coding DNA: TGTGCCAGCAGTTTAGCCAGTACAGGGGGCGACTATGGCTACACCTTC.

The rearrangement joins TRBV4-1 to TRBJ2-5; 7 nucleotides match TRBD2. Unmatched junction bases numbered 10, after V lost 4 bases and J lost 5 bases. CDR3 size: 15 residues. The germline gives CDR1 MGHRA, CDR2 YSYEKL. CDR3 sequence reads: CASSRGTTVSETQYF. In DNA form, the CDR3 reads TGCGCCAGCAGCCGAGGGACTACTGTTAGCGAGACCCAGTACTTC.

This clonotype was seen a few times. The V call is TRBV6-6, the J call TRBJ1-3; no firm D call. Germline loops: CDR1 MNHNY, CDR2 SVGAGI (reference sequence). The CDR3 is 14 amino acids. V was cut by 8 bases and J by 0 bases, with 11 bases left in between. In DNA form, the CDR3 reads TGTGCCAGCCGAAGGGAGAACTCTGGAAACACCATATATTTT. Residues: CASRRENSGNTIYF.

This clonotype occurred a few times. This sequence joins TRBV13 and TRBJ1-4, with D perhaps TRBD1 (6 bases). The germline V gene has CDR1 PRHDT and CDR2 FYEKMQ (reference sequence). The CDR3 covers 13 residues. V lost 5 bases and J 6 bases, leaving 10 bases between the germline ends. Here the CDR3 DNA reads TGTGCCAGCAGCCTCCGGACAGATGAAAAACTGTTTTTT. Translating gives CASSLRTDEKLFF.

In this sample, this clonotype turned up many times. The chain uses TRBV5-4 and TRBJ2-7, with no clear D. The length of the CDR3 is 16 residues. V was trimmed by 4 bases and J by 6 bases, leaving 23 bases between them. CDR1 and CDR2 from the germline V gene are SGHNT and YYREEE (reference sequence). The CDR3 DNA reads TGTGCCAGCAGCACCGGCTCGCGGCTGGGTTTGGGCGAGCAGTACTTC. This codes for CASSTGSRLGLGEQYF.

This clonotype was picked up a small number of times. This chain joins TRBV29-1 and TRBJ2-7, with a possible D match to TRBD2 (6 bases). V was trimmed by 6 bases and J by 2 bases, leaving 11 bases between them. This CDR3 has 12 residues. Germline V lookup: CDR1 SQVTM, CDR2 ANQGSEA. CDR3 nucleotides: TGCAGCGTGGACGGAGGGACCTACGAGCAGTACTTC. Translating it yields CSVDGGTYEQYF.

The chain has TRBV12-3 or TRBV12-4 and TRBJ1-6, with TRBD1 matching over 8 bases. The CDR3 contains 15 residues. Trimming took 5 bases from V and 4 from J; bases not matched to a gene: 4. The CDR3 DNA sequence: TGTGCCAGCAGTCCCGGACAGGGTTATAATTCACCCCTCCACTTT. It is translated as CASSPGQGYNSPLHF.

This clonotype was seen only a few times. The J gene is TRBJ2-5, the V gene TRBV24-1; 9 bases line up with TRBD2. Germline loops: CDR1 KGHDR, CDR2 SFDVKD. The CDR3 loop spans 15 amino acids. V shed 3 bases and J 4 bases; nucleotides not matched to a gene: 5. CDR3 protein: CATSDGVAGAETQYF. CDR3 DNA sequence: TGTGCCACCAGTGATGGAGTAGCGGGAGCAGAGACCCAGTACTTC.

The chain carries TRBV7-2 and TRBJ2-5, with 7 bases identical to TRBD1. Germline V gene lookup returns CDR1 SGHTA and CDR2 FQGNSA. V lost 5 bases, J lost 1 base, and 4 bases stayed unmatched. The CDR3 is 14 amino acids. CDR3 nucleotide sequence: TGTGCCAGCAGCCCGAACAGGGGCCAAGAGACCCAGTACTTC. Translated, it gives CASSPNRGQETQYF.

The chain joins TRBV12-3 or TRBV12-4 to TRBJ2-5, with D possibly matching TRBD2 (6 bases). This CDR3 contains 15 residues. Trimming pared 5 bases from V and 3 bases from J, leaving 16 bases between. In DNA form, the CDR3 reads TGTGCCAGCAGTCTCCGGTCTAGCGAAAAAGAGACCCAGTACTTC. This gives the protein CASSLRSSEKETQYF.

This clonotype was counted many times. The rearrangement links TRBV7-2 to TRBJ2-1; 12 bases align to TRBD2. Germline V gene sequence: CDR1 SGHTA, CDR2 FQGNSA. The V and J ends lost 1 base and 2 bases, in that order; junction bases with no gene match: 0. The CDR3 totals 16 residues. DNA of the CDR3: TGTGCCAGCAGCTTAGGACTAGCGGGAGCCTACAATGAGCAGTTCTTC. Translating gives CASSLGLAGAYNEQFF.

Many counts were recorded for this clonotype. The chain recombines TRBV28 with TRBJ1-6; 12 positions agree with TRBD1. Germline trimming cut 6 bases from V and 9 bases from J; bases unmatched to any gene: 6. CDR1 and CDR2 from the germline V gene are MDHEN and SYDVKM. The CDR3 has 15 amino acids. The CDR3 spells CASRPRDRGPSPLHF. DNA of the CDR3: TGTGCCAGCAGACCTCGGGACAGGGGGCCTTCACCCCTCCACTTT.

This clonotype was detected only a few times. Compared with germline, one end of the junction differs, possibly owing to a read error. This chain links TRBV12-3 or TRBV12-4 with TRBJ1-2; weak D call: TRBD1 (5 bases). The CDR3 totals 15 residues. The CDR3 spells CASNLGGAPNYGYTF. The CDR3, as DNA: TGTGCCAGCAATTTAGGTGGGGCGCCAAACTATGGCTACACCTTC.

A few counts support this clonotype. The rearrangement joins TRBV12-3 or TRBV12-4 to TRBJ1-1; the D is unclear. This CDR3 has 12 residues. V lost 5 bases and J 7 bases, leaving 11 bases between the germline ends. This chain's CDR3 is CASSRDFGEAFF. CDR3 bases: TGTGCCAGCAGTAGGGATTTTGGTGAAGCTTTCTTT.

This clonotype was counted between two and nine times. V usage is TRBV29-1 and J usage is TRBJ2-7; TRBD1 might be the D (6 bases). This CDR3 contains 12 residues. Looked up from germline, CDR1 is SQVTM and CDR2 is ANQGSEA. V was trimmed by 4 bases and J by 6 bases, leaving 13 bases between them. The CDR3: CSVVAGAIEQYF. The CDR3 DNA sequence: TGCAGCGTTGTGGCAGGGGCCATCGAGCAGTACTTC.

The CDR3 bases are TGCAGCGTTGGGAGGGGCGTGAACACCGGGGAGCTGTTTTTT. This gives the protein CSVGRGVNTGELFF. J is TRBJ2-2 and V is TRBV29-1; tentatively, D is TRBD2 (6 bases). Trimming pared 4 bases from V and 1 base from J, leaving 10 bases between. Looked up from germline, CDR1 is SQVTM and CDR2 is ANQGSEA. This CDR3 region has 14 residues.

V is TRBV4-1 and J is TRBJ2-3, with 9 nucleotides matching TRBD1. The CDR3 covers 16 residues. V shed 6 bases and J 2 bases; nucleotides not matched to a gene: 9. Per germline, CDR1 MGHRA and CDR2 YSYEKL. The CDR3 DNA sequence: TGCGCCAGCAGTCGCACAGGGGGCCTTAACACAGATACGCAGTATTTT. Amino acid sequence: CASSRTGGLNTDTQYF.

This clonotype has a handful of counts. The chain combines TRBV5-1 with TRBJ2-1, with D maybe TRBD2 (7 bases). Trimming left V 0 bases short and J 0 bases short, with 10 bases between. The CDR3 is 16 residues long. Germline V lookup: CDR1 SGHRS, CDR2 YFSETQ. The CDR3 region is CASSLVAGASYNEQFF. CDR3 bases: TGCGCCAGCAGCTTGGTTGCGGGGGCCTCCTACAATGAGCAGTTCTTC.